This T cell receptor (beta chain) was sequenced during a study of spatial heterogeneity in lung cancer. Looked up from germline, CDR1 is SGHVS and CDR2 is FQNEAQ. J was trimmed by 7 bases and V by 0 bases; bases with no gene match: 5. This CDR3 has 15 amino acids. TCRdb processed the 5' RACE reads anew with MiXCR; each CDR3 protein has one entry. The top ten hold roughly 52% of the sample, which has over 9,500 distinct CDR3 sequences, about 15% seen once. The time point here: sample taken at primary tumor resection. Tumor, nontumor lung or frozen PBMC supplied whole RNA, sequenced without sorting. This clonotype occurred many times.

The chain has TRBV7-8 and TRBJ2-1; 8 positions agree with TRBD2. This receptor was obtained from a male donor with early-stage non-small cell lung cancer. This material consisted of PBMCs, taken at surgery. CDR3: CASSLAYGRVNEQFF. Written as DNA, the CDR3 is TGTGCCAGCAGCTTAGCCTACGGGAGGGTGAATGAGCAGTTCTTC.